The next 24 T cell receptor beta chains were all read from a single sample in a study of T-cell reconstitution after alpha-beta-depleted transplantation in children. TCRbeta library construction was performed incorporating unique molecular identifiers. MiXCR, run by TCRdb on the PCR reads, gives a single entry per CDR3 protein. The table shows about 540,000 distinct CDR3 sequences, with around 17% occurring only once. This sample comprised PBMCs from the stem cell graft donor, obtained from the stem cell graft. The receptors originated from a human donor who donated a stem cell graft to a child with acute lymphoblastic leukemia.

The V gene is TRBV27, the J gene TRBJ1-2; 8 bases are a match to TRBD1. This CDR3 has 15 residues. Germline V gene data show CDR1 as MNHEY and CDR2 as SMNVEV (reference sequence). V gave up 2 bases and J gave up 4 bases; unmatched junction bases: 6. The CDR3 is CASSLGQGIGYGYTF. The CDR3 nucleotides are TGTGCCAGCAGTTTAGGACAGGGTATAGGCTATGGCTACACCTTC.

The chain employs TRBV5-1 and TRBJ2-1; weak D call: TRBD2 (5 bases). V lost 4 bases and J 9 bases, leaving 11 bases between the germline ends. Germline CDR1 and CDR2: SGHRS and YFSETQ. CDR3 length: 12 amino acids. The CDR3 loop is CASSILAGEQFF. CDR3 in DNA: TGCGCCAGCAGCATCCTAGCCGGTGAGCAGTTCTTC. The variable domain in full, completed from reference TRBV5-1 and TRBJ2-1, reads KAGVTQTPRYLIKTRGQQVTLSCSPISGHRSVSWYQQTPGQGLQFLFEYFSETQRNKGNFPGRFSGRQFSNSRSEMNVSTLELGDSALYLCASSILAGEQFFGPGTRLTVL.

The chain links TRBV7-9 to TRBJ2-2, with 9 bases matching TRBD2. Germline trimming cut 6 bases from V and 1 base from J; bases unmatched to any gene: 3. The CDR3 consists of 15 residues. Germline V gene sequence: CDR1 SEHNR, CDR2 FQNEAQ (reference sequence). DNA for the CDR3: TGTGCCAGCAGGAGTAGCGGGAGGAACACCGGGGAGCTGTTTTTT. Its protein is CASRSSGRNTGELFF.

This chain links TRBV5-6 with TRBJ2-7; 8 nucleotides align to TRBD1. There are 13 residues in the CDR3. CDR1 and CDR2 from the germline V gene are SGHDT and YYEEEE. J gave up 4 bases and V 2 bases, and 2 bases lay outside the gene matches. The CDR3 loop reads CASSFYRGYEQYF. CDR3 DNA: TGTGCCAGCAGCTTTTACAGGGGGTACGAGCAGTACTTC.

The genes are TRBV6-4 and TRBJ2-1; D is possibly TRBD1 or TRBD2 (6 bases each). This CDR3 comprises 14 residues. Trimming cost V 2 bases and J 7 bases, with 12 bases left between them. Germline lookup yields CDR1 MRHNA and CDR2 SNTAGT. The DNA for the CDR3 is TGTGCCAGCAGTGACCCGCGGAGGGGGAATGAGCAGTTCTTC. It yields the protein CASSDPRRGNEQFF.

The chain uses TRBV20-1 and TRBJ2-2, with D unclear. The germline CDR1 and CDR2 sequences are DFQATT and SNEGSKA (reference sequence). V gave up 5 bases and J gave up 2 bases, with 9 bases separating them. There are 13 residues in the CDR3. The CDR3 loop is CSAPKGNTGELFF. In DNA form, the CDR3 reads TGCAGTGCTCCTAAAGGAAACACCGGGGAGCTGTTTTTT.

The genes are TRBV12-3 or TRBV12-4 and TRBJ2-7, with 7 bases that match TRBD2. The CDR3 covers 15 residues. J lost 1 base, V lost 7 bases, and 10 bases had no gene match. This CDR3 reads CASTLSGLSSYEQYF. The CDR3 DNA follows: TGTGCCAGCACCCTATCGGGACTATCATCCTACGAGCAGTACTTC.

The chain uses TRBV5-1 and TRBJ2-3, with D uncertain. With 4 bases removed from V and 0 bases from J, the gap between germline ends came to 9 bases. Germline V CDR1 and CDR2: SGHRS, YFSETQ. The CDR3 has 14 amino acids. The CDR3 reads CASSPTDSTDTQYF. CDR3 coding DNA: TGCGCCAGCAGCCCCACGGACAGCACAGATACGCAGTATTTT. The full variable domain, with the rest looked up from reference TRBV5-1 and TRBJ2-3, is KAGVTQTPRYLIKTRGQQVTLSCSPISGHRSVSWYQQTPGQGLQFLFEYFSETQRNKGNFPGRFSGRQFSNSRSEMNVSTLELGDSALYLCASSPTDSTDTQYFGPGTRLTVL.

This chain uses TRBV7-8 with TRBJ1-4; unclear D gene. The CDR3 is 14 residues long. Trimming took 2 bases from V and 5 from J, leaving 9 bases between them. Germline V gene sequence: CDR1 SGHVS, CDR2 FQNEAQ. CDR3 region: CASSLKWANEKLFF. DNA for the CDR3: TGTGCCAGCAGCTTAAAGTGGGCGAATGAAAAACTGTTTTTT.

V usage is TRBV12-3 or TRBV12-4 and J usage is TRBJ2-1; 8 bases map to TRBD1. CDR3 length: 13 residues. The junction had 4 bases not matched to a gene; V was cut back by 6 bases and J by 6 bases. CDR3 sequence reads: CASRRQGSNEQFF. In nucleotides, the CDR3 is TGTGCCAGCAGAAGACAGGGGTCCAATGAGCAGTTCTTC.

CDR3 coding DNA: TGTGCCTCATGGCGGGGCTGGAACACTGAAGCTTTCTTT. Translating gives CASWRGWNTEAFF. The chain is built from TRBV12-3 or TRBV12-4 and TRBJ1-1; a weak D match, TRBD1 (5 bases). The ends were cut back, 11 bases at V and 1 base at J, with 14 bases in the middle. The CDR3 contains 13 residues.

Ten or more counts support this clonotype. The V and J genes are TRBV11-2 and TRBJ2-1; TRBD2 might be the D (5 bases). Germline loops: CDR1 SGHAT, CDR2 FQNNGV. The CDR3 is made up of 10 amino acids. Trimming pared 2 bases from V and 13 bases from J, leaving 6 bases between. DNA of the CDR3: TGTGCCAGCAGCTTACGGGAACAGTTCTTC. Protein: CASSLREQFF.

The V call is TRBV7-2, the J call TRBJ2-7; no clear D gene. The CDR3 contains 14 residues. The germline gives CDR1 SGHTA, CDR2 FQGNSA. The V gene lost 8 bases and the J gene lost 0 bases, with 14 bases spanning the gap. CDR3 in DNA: TGTGCCAGCGGGGTGTACCGAAGCTCCTACGAGCAGTACTTC. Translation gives CASGVYRSSYEQYF.

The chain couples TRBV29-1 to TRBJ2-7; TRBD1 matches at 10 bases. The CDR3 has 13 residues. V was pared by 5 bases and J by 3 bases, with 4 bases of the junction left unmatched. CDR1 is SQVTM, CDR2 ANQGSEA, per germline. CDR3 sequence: CSVTWTGGYEQYF. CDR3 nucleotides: TGCAGCGTTACCTGGACAGGGGGCTACGAGCAGTACTTC.

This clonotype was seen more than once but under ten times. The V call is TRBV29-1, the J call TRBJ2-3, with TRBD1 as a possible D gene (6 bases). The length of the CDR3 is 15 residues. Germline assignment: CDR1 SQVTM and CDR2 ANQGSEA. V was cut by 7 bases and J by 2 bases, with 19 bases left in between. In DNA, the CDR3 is TGCAGCGGGACAGCTATCGTCCTGGCCACAGATACGCAGTATTTT. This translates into CSGTAIVLATDTQYF.

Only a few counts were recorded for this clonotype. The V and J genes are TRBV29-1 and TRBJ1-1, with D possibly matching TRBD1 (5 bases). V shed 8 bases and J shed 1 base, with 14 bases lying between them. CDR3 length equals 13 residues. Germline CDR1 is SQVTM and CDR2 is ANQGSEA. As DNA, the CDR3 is TGCAGCCTTTTGGGGGTCGGGAACACTGAAGCTTTCTTT. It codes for CSLLGVGNTEAFF.

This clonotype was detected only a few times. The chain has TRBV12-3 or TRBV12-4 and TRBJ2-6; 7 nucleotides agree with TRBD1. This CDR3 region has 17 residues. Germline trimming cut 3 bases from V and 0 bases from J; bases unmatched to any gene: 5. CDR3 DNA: TGTGCCAGCAGTTTTTGGACAGGCCGCTCTGGGGCCAACGTCCTGACTTTC. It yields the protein CASSFWTGRSGANVLTF.

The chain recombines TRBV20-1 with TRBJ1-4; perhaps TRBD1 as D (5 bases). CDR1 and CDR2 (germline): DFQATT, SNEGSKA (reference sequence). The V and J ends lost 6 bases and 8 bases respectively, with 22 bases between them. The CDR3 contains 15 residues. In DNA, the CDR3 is TGCAGTGCCTCCAGGGAATTCAGGGCTAGGGAAAAACTGTTTTTT. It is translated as CSASREFRAREKLFF.

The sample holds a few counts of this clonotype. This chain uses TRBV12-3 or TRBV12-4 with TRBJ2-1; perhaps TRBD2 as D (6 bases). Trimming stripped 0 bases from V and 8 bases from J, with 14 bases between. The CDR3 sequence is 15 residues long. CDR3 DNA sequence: TGTGCCAGCAGTTTAGCGGGGGGACCCGGGGATGAGCAGTTCTTC. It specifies CASSLAGGPGDEQFF.

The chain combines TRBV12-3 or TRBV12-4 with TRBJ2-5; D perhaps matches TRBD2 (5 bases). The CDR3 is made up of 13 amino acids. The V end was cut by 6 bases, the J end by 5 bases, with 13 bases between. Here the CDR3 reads CASSLHRGETQYF. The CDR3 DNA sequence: TGTGCCAGCAGCCTCCACAGAGGGGAGACCCAGTACTTC.

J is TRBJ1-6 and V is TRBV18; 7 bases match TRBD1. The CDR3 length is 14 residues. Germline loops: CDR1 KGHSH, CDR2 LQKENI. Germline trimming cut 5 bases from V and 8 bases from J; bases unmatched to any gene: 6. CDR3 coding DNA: TGTGCCAGCTCAAAAGACAGGGAGCATTCACCCCTCCACTTT. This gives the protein CASSKDREHSPLHF. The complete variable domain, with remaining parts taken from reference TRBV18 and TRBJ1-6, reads NAGVMQNPRHLVRRRGQEARLRCSPMKGHSHVYWYRQLPEEGLKFMVYLQKENIIDESGMPKERFSAEFPKEGPSILRIQQVVRGDSAAYFCASSKDREHSPLHFGNGTRLTVT.

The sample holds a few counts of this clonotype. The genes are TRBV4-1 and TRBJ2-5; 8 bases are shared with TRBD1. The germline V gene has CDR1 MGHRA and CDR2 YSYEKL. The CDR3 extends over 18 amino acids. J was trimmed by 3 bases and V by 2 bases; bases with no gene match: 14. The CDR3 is CASSQPSARDRMKETQYF. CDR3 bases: TGCGCCAGCAGCCAACCCTCCGCCCGGGACAGGATGAAAGAGACCCAGTACTTC.

In DNA form, the CDR3 reads TGTGCCAGCAGCGGATACATAGGCTCCTACAATGAGCAGTTCTTC. Encoded protein: CASSGYIGSYNEQFF. J is TRBJ2-1 and V is TRBV9, with D unclear. With 3 bases removed from V and 0 bases from J, the gap between germline ends came to 10 bases. CDR1 and CDR2 (germline): SGDLS, YYNGEE. The CDR3 sequence is 15 residues long.

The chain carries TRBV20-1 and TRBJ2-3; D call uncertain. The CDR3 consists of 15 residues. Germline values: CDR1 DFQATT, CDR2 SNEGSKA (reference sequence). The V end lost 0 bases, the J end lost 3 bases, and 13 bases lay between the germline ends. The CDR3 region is CSARDDGFRTDTQYF. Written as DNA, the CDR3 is TGCAGTGCTAGAGATGACGGATTTAGGACAGATACGCAGTATTTT.